This T cell receptor (beta chain) came from a study of T cells in Graves' hyperthyroidism and ophthalmopathy. This clonotype was seen at least ten times. What it recognizes is unknown. General observations from the study: Most thyroid clonotypes expanded above 0.001 were also detected in blood.

Researchers took RNA transcripts and amplified the TCR beta CDR3 regions from them. In the first-round RT-PCR of the TCR CDR3, the HTBI primer set was used. In TCRdb, the multiplex PCR reads were re-called with MiXCR into one record per CDR3 protein. The data show 200,000 to 250,000 distinct CDR3 sequences, about 17% seen once. Uncontrolled infections, other autoimmune diseases, pregnancy or lactation led to exclusion of patients. Diagnoses used clinical symptoms, serum thyroxine and TRAb, thyroid ultrasound and orbital computed tomography. The CDR3 loop spans 13 amino acids. V dropped 7 bases and J dropped 8 bases, with 12 bases sitting between them. Germline values: CDR1 SNHLY, CDR2 FYNNEI.

Sequencing was done on a sample of blood. The chain joins TRBV2 to TRBJ1-6, with unresolved D. The receptor's source is a woman aged 18-29 years with Graves' ophthalmopathy. CDR3 protein: CASTEDSYSPLHF. CDR3 DNA sequence: TGTGCCAGCACGGAAGACTCCTATTCACCCCTCCACTTT.